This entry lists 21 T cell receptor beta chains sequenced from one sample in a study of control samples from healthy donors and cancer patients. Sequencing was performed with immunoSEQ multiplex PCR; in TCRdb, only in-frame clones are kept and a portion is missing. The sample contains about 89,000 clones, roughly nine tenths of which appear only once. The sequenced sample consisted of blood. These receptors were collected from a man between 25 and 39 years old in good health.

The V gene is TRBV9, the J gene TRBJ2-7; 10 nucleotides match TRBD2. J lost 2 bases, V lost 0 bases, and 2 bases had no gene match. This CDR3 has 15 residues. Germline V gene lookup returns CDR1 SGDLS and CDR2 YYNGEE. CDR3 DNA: TGTGCCAGCAGCGTAGGAGCGGGGGGGACCTACGAGCAGTACTTC. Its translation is CASSVGAGGTYEQYF.

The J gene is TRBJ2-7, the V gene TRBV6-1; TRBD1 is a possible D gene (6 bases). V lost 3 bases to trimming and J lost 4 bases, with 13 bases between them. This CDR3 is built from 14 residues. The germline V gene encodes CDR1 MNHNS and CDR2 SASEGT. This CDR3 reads CASSDTGSRYEQYF. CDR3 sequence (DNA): TGTGCCAGCAGTGATACAGGGAGTAGGTACGAGCAGTACTTC.

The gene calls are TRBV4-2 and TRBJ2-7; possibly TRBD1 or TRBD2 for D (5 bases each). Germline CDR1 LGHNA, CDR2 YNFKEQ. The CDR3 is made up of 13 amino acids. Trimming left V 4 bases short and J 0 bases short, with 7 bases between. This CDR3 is CASSPGPSYEQYF. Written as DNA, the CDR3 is TGTGCCAGCAGCCCGGGACCCTCCTACGAGCAGTACTTC.

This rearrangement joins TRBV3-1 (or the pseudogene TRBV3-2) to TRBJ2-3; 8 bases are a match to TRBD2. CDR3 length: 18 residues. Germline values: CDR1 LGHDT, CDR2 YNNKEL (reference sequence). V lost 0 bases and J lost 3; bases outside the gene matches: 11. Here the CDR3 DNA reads TGTGCCAGCAGCCAAGATTTAGGAGTAGCGGGGAATACAGATACGCAGTATTTT. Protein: CASSQDLGVAGNTDTQYF.

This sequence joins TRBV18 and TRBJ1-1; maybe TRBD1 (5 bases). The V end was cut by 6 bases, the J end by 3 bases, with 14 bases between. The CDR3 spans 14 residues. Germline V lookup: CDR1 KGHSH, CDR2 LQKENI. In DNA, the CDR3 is TGTGCCAGCTCCCCCAGGGATGGGGACACTGAAGCTTTCTTT. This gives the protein CASSPRDGDTEAFF.

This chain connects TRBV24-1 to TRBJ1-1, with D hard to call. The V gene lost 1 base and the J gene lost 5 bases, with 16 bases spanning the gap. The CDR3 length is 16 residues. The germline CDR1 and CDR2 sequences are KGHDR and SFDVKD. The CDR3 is CATSDFRREGKTEAFF. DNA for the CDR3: TGTGCCACCAGTGATTTCAGGAGGGAGGGAAAAACTGAAGCTTTCTTT.

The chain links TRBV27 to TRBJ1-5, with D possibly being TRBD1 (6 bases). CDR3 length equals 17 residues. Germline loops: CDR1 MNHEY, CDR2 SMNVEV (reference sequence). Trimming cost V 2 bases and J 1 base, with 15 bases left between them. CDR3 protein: CASSLTGWVGSNQPQHF. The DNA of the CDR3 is TGTGCCAGCAGTTTAACAGGGTGGGTCGGGAGCAATCAGCCCCAGCATTTT.

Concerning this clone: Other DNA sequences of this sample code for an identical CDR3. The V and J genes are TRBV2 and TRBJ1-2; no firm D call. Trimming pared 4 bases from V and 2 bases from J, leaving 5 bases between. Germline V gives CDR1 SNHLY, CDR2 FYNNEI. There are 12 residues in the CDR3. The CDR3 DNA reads TGTGCCAGCAGTGCAATCAACTATGGCTACACCTTC. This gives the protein CASSAINYGYTF.

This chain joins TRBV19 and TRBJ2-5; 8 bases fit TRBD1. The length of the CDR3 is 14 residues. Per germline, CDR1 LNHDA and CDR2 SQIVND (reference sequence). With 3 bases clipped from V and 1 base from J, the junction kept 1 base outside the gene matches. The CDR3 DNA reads TGTGCCAGTAGTATCGGGACAGGCCAAGAGACCCAGTACTTC. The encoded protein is CASSIGTGQETQYF.

The chain's CDR3 is CASSYSGQQPMETQYF. The CDR3 DNA is TGTGCCAGCAGTTACTCGGGCCAGCAACCCATGGAGACCCAGTACTTC. The chain recombines TRBV6-5 with TRBJ2-5; D is uncertain. CDR3 length: 16 amino acids. Germline loops: CDR1 MNHEY, CDR2 SVGAGI. The V end lost 0 bases, the J end lost 5 bases, and 16 bases lay between the germline ends.

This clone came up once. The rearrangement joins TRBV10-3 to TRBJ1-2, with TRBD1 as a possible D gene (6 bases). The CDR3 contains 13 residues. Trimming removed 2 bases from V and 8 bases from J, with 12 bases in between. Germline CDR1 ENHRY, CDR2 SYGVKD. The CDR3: CAISEAGQGGYTF. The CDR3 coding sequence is TGTGCCATCAGTGAGGCGGGGCAGGGGGGCTACACCTTC.

The CDR3 bases are TGTGCCAGCAGCTTAGGGACCGGGAACCAAGAGACCCAGTACTTC. Residues: CASSLGTGNQETQYF. The chain links TRBV7-6 to TRBJ2-5, with TRBD2 as a possible D gene (5 bases). The CDR3 runs to 15 residues. Per germline, CDR1 SGHVS and CDR2 FNYEAQ. V was pared by 1 base and J by 0 bases, with 9 bases between.

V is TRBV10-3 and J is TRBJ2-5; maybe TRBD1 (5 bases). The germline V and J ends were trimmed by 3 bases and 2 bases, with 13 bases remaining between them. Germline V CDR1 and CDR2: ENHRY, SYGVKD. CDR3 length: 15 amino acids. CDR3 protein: CAISDKSREQETQYF. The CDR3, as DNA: TGTGCCATCAGTGATAAGTCCAGGGAACAAGAGACCCAGTACTTC.

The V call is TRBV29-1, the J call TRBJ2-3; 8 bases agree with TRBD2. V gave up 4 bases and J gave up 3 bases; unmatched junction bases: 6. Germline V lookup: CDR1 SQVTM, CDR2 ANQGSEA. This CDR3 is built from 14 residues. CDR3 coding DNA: TGCAGCGTTGGGGTAGCGGGGAGGACAGATACGCAGTATTTT. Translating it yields CSVGVAGRTDTQYF.

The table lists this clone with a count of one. The CDR3 sequence is CASSLDRGELFF. Here the CDR3 DNA reads TGTGCCAGCAGTCTCGACAGGGGGGAGCTGTTTTTT. The rearrangement joins TRBV12-3 or TRBV12-4 to TRBJ2-2; D might be TRBD1 (6 bases). The CDR3 contains 12 residues. Trimming removed 5 bases from V and 8 bases from J, with 9 bases in between.

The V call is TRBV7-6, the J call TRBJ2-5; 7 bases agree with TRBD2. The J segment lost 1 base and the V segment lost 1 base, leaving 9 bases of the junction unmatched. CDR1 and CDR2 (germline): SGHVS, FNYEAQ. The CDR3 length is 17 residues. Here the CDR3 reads CASSLGDYGAGQETQYF. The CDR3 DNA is TGTGCCAGCAGCTTAGGGGACTATGGCGCAGGCCAAGAGACCCAGTACTTC.

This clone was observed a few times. Here the CDR3 reads CASSKEWEGSLAKNIQYF. The CDR3 nucleotides read TGTGCCAGCAGTAAGGAGTGGGAGGGGTCACTAGCCAAAAACATTCAGTACTTC. The J gene is TRBJ2-4, the V gene TRBV27; 7 nucleotides line up with TRBD2. This CDR3 spans 18 amino acids. Germline V gives CDR1 MNHEY, CDR2 SMNVEV (reference sequence). J gave up 0 bases and V 5 bases, and 13 bases lay outside the gene matches.

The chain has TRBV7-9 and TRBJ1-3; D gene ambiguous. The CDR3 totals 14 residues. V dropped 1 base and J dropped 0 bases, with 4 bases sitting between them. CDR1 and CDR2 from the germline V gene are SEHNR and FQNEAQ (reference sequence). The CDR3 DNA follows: TGTGCCAGCAGCTTAGATCCCTCTGGAAACACCATATATTTT. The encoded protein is CASSLDPSGNTIYF.

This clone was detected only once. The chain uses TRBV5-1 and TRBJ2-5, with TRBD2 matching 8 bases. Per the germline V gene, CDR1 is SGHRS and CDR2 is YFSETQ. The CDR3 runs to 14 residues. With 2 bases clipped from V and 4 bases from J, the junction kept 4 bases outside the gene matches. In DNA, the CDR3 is TGCGCCAGCAGCTTCGGGACTAGTGGAGAGACCCAGTACTTC. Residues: CASSFGTSGETQYF.

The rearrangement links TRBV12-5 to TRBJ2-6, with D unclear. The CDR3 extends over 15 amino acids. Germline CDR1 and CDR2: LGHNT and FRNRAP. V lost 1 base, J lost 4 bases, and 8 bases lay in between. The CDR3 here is CASGLGQAGANVLTF. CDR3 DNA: TGTGCTAGTGGTTTGGGTCAGGCCGGGGCCAACGTCCTGACTTTC. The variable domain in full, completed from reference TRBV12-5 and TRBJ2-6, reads DARVTQTPRHKVTEMGQEVTMRCQPILGHNTVFWYRQTMMQGLELLAYFRNRAPLDDSGMPKDRFSAEMPDATLATLKIQPSEPRDSAVYFCASGLGQAGANVLTFGAGSRLTVL.

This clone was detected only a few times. The CDR3 DNA reads as TGTGCCATCAGTGACAGGGACAATCAGCCCCAGCATTTT. This gives the protein CAISDRDNQPQHF. This chain links TRBV10-3 with TRBJ1-5; D is perhaps TRBD1 (5 bases). Trimming stripped 3 bases from V and 3 bases from J, with 6 bases between. The CDR3 totals 13 residues. CDR1 is ENHRY, CDR2 SYGVKD, per germline.